Sequencing of this T cell receptor (beta chain) was carried out in a study of blood T cell repertoires in COVID-19. Data came from immunoSEQ multiplex PCR; TCRdb stores just in-frame clones and leaves some out. This sample has around 370,000 clones, with about 90% found just once. Germline V gives CDR1 GTSNPN, CDR2 SVGIG (reference sequence). This CDR3 spans 14 amino acids. J lost 8 bases, V lost 3 bases, and 10 bases had no gene match. Specimen: peripheral blood. V is TRBV30 and J is TRBJ2-1, with 7 positions matching TRBD1. This TCR derives from a woman between 18 and 30 years old who had recovered from COVID-19. CDR3 sequence: CAWSRDRLRDEQFF. In DNA, the CDR3 is TGTGCCTGGAGCCGGGACAGACTACGGGATGAGCAGTTCTTC.